The rows below give T cell receptor beta chains drawn from one sample of a study of blood T cell repertoires in COVID-19. Produced via immunoSEQ multiplex PCR; TCRdb's table is partial and in-frame only. The repertoire holds 100,000 or so clones, with 75% to 85% as singletons. The sample taken for sequencing was peripheral blood. These receptors all come from an older woman with acute or convalescent COVID-19. The conserved cysteine and the conserved F or W are not part of the CDR3 here. The order of the fields is V gene, CDR3 protein.

>TRBV19
ASSAGTGGSPLH
>TRBV7-6
ASSLVSDASYEQY
>TRBV29-1
SVVLAGGRNEQF
>TRBV6-4
ASSRDREATEAF
>TRBV27
ASSLRTRHEQY
>TRBV28
ASSLQREGYGYT
>TRBV27
ASRRTGADSPLH
>TRBV7-9
ASSQGTSNQPQH
>TRBV28
ASSGTGGPNQPQH
>TRBV28
ASSSSGLAGYEQY
>TRBV10-2
ASSGTGGYGYT
>TRBV27
ASSLGREWGYT
>TRBV6-5
ASSRVRGLAEAF
>TRBV19
ATGAYNEQF